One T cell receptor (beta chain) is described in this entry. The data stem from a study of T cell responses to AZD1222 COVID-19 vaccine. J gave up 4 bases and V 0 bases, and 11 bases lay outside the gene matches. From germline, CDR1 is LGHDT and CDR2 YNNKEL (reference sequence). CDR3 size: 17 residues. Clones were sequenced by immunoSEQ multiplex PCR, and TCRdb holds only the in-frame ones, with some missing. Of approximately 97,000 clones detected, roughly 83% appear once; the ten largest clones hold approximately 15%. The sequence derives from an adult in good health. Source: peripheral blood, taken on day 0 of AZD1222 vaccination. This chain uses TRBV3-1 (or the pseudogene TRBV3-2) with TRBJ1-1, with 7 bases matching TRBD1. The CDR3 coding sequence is TGTGCCAGCAGCCAAGACTCCACAGGGGCCGTCGGCACTGAAGCTTTCTTT. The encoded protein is CASSQDSTGAVGTEAFF.